This TCR beta chain was profiled in a study of blood T cell repertoires in COVID-19 (dated by TCRdb to about 2020). For the study in its entirety: Samples covering the acute and convalescent phases of COVID-19 were provided by collaborators in the United States, Italy and Spain. The samples were drawn from the first 160 participants of the ongoing ImmuneRACE study and from roughly 1,300 subjects provided by 6 global collaborators. The dataset comprised deeply sampled blood TCRbeta repertoires from subjects exposed to, actively infected with, or recovered from COVID-19. Where available, HLA class I and class II types were obtained from metadata supplied by the sample provider rather than from assay-based typing. The material from the prospective study consisted of cDNA or gDNA derived from T cells, B-cell-depleted T cells, or PBMCs. The repertoires were released in a freely available public database intended as a resource for research on the immune response to SARS-CoV-2. The sample metadata nearly always contained a de-identified subject ID, COVID-19 status, age in years and sex.

CDR1 is given as MNHEY and CDR2 as SVGAGI, both from the germline V gene. The CDR3 contains 14 residues, cysteine and phenylalanine counted. Solely the CDR3 DNA is kept, with 42 bases framed from the first base. V lost 5 bases and J lost 4 bases; the stretch between them is 13 bases long. Results and caveats for the whole study, not just this receptor: How much clinical and demographic metadata was included differed by source and by participant, and the metadata was provided uncurated.

TCRbeta CDR3 regions were amplified from genomic DNA using the immunoSEQ Assay, a bias-controlled multiplex PCR. Per the source publication's procedure: The number of nucleated cells in each sample was estimated from the amplification of reference gene primers within the assay. Sequence reads were collapsed and filtered to measure the absolute abundance of every unique TCRbeta CDR3 rearrangement. For each sample, productive Simpson clonality was calculated as the square root of Simpson's diversity index over productive rearrangements. Imported from immuneACCESS, the table was reduced by TCRdb to in-frame sequences with V and J called. These copies leave out some clones; in studies compared against another copy, an unresolved V gene accounts for under half, and the cause of the remainder is not known. That table gives V, J and clone size, and the DNA gave D and trimming. This sample gives roughly 200,000 clones in total; 76% of them show up just once. The top ten clonotypes cover roughly 8.6% of the sample.

In the case of this clone: The target of this receptor is not known. Base qualities are not provided; no much larger clone lies one nucleotide away.

Each collaborating institution followed its own protocols to collect whole blood in K2EDTA tubes. Collaborator samples were shipped for TCRbeta analysis as frozen whole blood, isolated PBMCs, or DNA extracted from either sample type. This clonotype originated in a woman in her 50s with active or convalescent COVID-19. Sequenced: peripheral blood. The chain is made from TRBV6-5 and TRBJ2-3, with a tentative D gene TRBD2 over 5 matching bases. The CDR3 loop reads CASSPLRGPDTQYF. Here is the DNA: TGTGCCAGCAGTCCCCTGAGAGGGCCAGATACGCAGTATTTT.